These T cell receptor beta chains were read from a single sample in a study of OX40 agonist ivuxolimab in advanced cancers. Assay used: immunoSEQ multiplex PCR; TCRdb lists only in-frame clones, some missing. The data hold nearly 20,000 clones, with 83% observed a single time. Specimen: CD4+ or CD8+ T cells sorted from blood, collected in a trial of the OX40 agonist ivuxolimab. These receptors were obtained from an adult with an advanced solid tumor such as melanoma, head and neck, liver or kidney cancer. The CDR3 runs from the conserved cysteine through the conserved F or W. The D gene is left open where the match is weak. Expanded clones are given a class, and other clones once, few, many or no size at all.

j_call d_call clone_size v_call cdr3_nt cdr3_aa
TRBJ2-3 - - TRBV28 TGTGCCAGCAGAAACCCCCCCACAGATACGCAGTATTTT CASRNPPTDTQYF
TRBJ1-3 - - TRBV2 TGTGCCAGCATAGGGCAGGCCCTTATGGGGTCTGGAAACACCATATATTTT CASIGQALMGSGNTIYF
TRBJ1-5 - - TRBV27 TGTGCCAGCAGTTATCAGGGATTGAATCAGCCCCAGCATTTT CASSYQGLNQPQHF
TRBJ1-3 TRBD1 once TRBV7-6 TGTGCCAGCAGCTTAGGGGTAACAGGGGGTCACGCAACCATATATTTT CASSLGVTGGHATIYF
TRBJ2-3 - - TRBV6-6 TGTGCCAGCAGTTATGTACGGTCTAGCACAGATACGCAGTATTTT CASSYVRSSTDTQYF
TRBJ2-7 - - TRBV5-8 TGTGCCAGCAGCCAATCCACTAGCTCCTACGAGCAGTACTTC CASSQSTSSYEQYF
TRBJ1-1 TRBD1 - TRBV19 TGTGCCAGTAGTATAGGTCCCGGGACAGGTTTGGTCACTGAAGCTTTCTTT CASSIGPGTGLVTEAFF
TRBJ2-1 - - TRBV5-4 TGTGCCAGCAGCTTGTACCAGCTTTCCTACAATGAGCAGTTCTTC CASSLYQLSYNEQFF
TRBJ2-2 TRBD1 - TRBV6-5 TGTGCCAGCAAGGGACAGGGGGACACCGGGGAGCTGTTTTTT CASKGQGDTGELFF
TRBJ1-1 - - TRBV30 TGTGCCTGGCGAAGTTTTGTCACTGAAGCTTTCTTT CAWRSFVTEAFF
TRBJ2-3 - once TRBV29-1 TGCAGCGTTGAACGAATGACGCAGTATTTT CSVERMTQYF
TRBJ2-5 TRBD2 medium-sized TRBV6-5 TGTGCCAGCAGTTACATCCTAGCGGGACAAGAGACCCAGTACTTC CASSYILAGQETQYF
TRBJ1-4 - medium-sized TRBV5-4 TGTGCCAGCAGCTTGGGGACGTTTGCAACTAATGAAAAACTGTTTTTT CASSLGTFATNEKLFF
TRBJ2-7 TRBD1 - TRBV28 TGTGCCAGCAGTCGAATCGACAGGGGGCTGGGGGAGCAGTACTTC CASSRIDRGLGEQYF
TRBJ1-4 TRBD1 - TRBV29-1 TGCAGCGTCGACGACAGGGTGGGCGAAAAACTGTTTTTT CSVDDRVGEKLFF
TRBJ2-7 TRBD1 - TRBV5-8 TGTGCCAGCAGCTTGATCCGGGGACAGGGTCCCTACGAGCAGTACTTC CASSLIRGQGPYEQYF
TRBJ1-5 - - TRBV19 TGTGCCAGTAGTCCTGATCATTGGACAGAGCATAGCAATCAGCCCCAGCATTTT CASSPDHWTEHSNQPQHF
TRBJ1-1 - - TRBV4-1 TGCGCCAGCAGCCAAGTGAACCGAATGAACACTGAAGCTTTCTTT CASSQVNRMNTEAFF
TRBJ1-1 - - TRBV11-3 TGTGCCAGCAGCCCGGGACCCGGCACTGAAGCTTTCTTT CASSPGPGTEAFF
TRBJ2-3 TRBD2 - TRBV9 TGTGCCAGCAGCGTAGCTCTAGCGGGGACAGATACGCAGTATTTT CASSVALAGTDTQYF
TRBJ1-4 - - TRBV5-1 TGCGCCAGCAGCGGGGAACATGAAAAACTGTTTTTT CASSGEHEKLFF
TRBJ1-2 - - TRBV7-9 TGTGCCAGCAGCCCGTCAGTGGATGGCTACACCTTC CASSPSVDGYTF
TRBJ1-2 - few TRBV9 TGTGCCAGCAGCGTAGACAGCTCCTATGGCTACACCTTC CASSVDSSYGYTF
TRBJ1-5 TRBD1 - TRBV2 TGTGCCAGCAGTTTTAGGGACAGGAATCAGCCCCAGCATTTT CASSFRDRNQPQHF
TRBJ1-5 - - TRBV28 TGTGCCAGCAGTTTTCGAGGGGTTGATCAGCCCCAGCATTTT CASSFRGVDQPQHF
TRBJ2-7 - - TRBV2 TGTGCCAGCCTGGACCACAGCGAGCAGTACTTC CASLDHSEQYF
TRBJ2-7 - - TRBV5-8 TGTGCCAGCAGCCCCGAGGGGTTTAGCTCCTACGAGCAGTACTTC CASSPEGFSSYEQYF
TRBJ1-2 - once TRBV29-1 TGCAGCGTTGAAGACAGGGAGGACTATGGCTACACCTTC CSVEDREDYGYTF
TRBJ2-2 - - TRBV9 TGTGCCAGCATGAGGGGGGCCGACACCGGGGAGCTGTTTTTT CASMRGADTGELFF
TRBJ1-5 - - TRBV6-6 TGTGCCAGCAGTTACCCCGGGACTTGGGGGGATCAGCCCCAGCATTTT CASSYPGTWGDQPQHF
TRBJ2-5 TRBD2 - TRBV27 TGTGCCAGCAGTCCCTCCTCCGGCGGGGGAGAGACCCAGTACTTC CASSPSSGGGETQYF
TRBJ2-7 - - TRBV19 TGTGCCAGTAGTATAGGAGGGGCCACCTACGAGCAGTACTTC CASSIGGATYEQYF
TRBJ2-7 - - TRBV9 TGTGCCAGCAGCGTAGCTGTTGGTTACGAGCAGTACTTC CASSVAVGYEQYF
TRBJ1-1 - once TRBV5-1 TGCGCCAGCAGCTTGGAGGGGGTGGCGTACACTGAAGCTTTCTTT CASSLEGVAYTEAFF
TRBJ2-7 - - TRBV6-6 TGTGCCAGCAGTTACCCCGGGACCTACTCCTACGAGCAGTACTTC CASSYPGTYSYEQYF
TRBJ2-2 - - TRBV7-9 TGTGCCAGCAGCTTAGTTGGCTCTATCCCCGGGGAGCTGTTTTTT CASSLVGSIPGELFF
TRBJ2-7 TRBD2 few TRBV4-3 TGCGCCAGCAGCCAAGATCTCAGGGGCCCGGGAGGGGAGCAGTACTTC CASSQDLRGPGGEQYF
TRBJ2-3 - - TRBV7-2 TGTGCCAGCAGCTTAAACGGGGGGCCTCACCGGGGCACAGATACGCAGTATTTT CASSLNGGPHRGTDTQYF
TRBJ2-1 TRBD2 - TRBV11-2 TGTGCCAGCAGGGACACTAGCGGGAGGGATCGCAATGAGCAGTTCTTC CASRDTSGRDRNEQFF
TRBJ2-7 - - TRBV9 TGTGCCAGCAGCGTAGAAGGCGAAACCTACGAGCAGTACTTC CASSVEGETYEQYF
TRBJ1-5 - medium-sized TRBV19 TGTGCCAGTAGTATACCCTCAGGGCCGTCTCAGCCCCAGCATTTT CASSIPSGPSQPQHF
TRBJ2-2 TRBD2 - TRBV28 TGTGCCAGTCAGAGGAGCGGGGGGGCCGGGGAGCTGTTTTTT CASQRSGGAGELFF
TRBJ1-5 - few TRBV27 TGTGCCAGCAGTTTATCCGCTCAGGGACCCGTGACCCAGCATTTT CASSLSAQGPVTQHF
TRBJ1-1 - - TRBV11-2 TGTGCCAGCAGCTCCCCCCTCGACCTGAACACTGAAGCTTTCTTT CASSSPLDLNTEAFF
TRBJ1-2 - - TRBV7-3 TGTGCCAGCAGCTTAGAGAAGGGTGGCTACACCTTC CASSLEKGGYTF
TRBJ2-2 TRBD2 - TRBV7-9 TGTGCCAGCAGCCTAGGACTAGTAGCCGGGGAGCTGTTTTTT CASSLGLVAGELFF
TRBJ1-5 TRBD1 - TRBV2 TGTGCCAGCAGTGCGAGGACAGGAACCCTAACATATAGCAATCAGCCCCAGCATTTT CASSARTGTLTYSNQPQHF
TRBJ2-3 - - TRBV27 TGTGCCAGCAGTTTGGGGGGTCAGGGTACGCAGTATTTT CASSLGGQGTQYF
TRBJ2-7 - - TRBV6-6 TGTGCCAGCAGTTACTCGACCCCATTATACGAGCAGTACTTC CASSYSTPLYEQYF
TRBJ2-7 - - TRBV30 TGTGCCTGGAGTGTACGGGTAGGGGCGAGGGACTACGAGCAGTACTTC CAWSVRVGARDYEQYF
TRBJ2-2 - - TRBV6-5 TGTGCCAGCAGTTTACAACCCCCCGGGGACACCGGGGAGCTGTTTTTT CASSLQPPGDTGELFF
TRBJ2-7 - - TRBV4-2 TGTGCCAGCAGCCCGGAAGACAGGACCCTTTCCTACGAGCAGTACTTC CASSPEDRTLSYEQYF
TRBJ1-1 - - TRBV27 TGTGCCAGCAGTTTATTATCGCAGCAGAACACTGAAGCTTTCTTT CASSLLSQQNTEAFF
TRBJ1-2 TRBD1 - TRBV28 TGTGCCAGCAGTTGGCCGGGACAGGGGGCTATCACGGTGGGCTACACCTTC CASSWPGQGAITVGYTF
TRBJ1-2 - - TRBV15 TGTGCCACCAGCAGTTACAGAGAAAACTATGGCTACACCTTC CATSSYRENYGYTF
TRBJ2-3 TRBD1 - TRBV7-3 TGTGCCAGCAGCTCGACAGGGGGCCGGACAGATACGCAGTATTTT CASSSTGGRTDTQYF
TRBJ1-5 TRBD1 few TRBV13 TGTGCCAGCAGCTCTCGACAGGGGCGTCAGCCCCAGCATTTT CASSSRQGRQPQHF
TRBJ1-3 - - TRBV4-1 TGCGCCAGCAGCCAAGATCCCAGCTCTGGAAACACCATATATTTT CASSQDPSSGNTIYF
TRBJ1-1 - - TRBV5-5 TGTGCCAGCAGCTGGGGCATGGCCGGTGAGGTAGGCACTGAAGCTTTCTTT CASSWGMAGEVGTEAFF